These 10 T cell receptor beta chains came from one sample sequenced in a study of early stage breast cancer tumors. TCRdb keeps only in-frame clones here, not all; method: immunoSEQ multiplex PCR. The table lists around 9,000 clones, 60% to 80% of them singletons, with over 15% in the top ten. Sequencing input: normal breast tissue next to the tumor. All receptors derive from a person in their 60s with breast cancer.

This clone turned up a few times. The gene calls are TRBV28 and TRBJ2-1, with D possibly being TRBD2 (5 bases). V shed 7 bases and J shed 0 bases, with 13 bases lying between them. In germline, CDR1 is MDHEN, CDR2 SYDVKM. This CDR3 comprises 15 residues. CDR3 amino acids: CASIEGSNSYNEQFF. DNA of the CDR3: TGTGCCAGCATCGAGGGCAGTAACTCCTACAATGAGCAGTTCTTC.

The chain joins TRBV27 to TRBJ2-3, with 8 nucleotides matching TRBD2. Germline-derived CDR1 and CDR2 are MNHEY and SMNVEV (reference sequence). The CDR3 has 13 amino acids. After removal of 8 bases from V and 7 bases from J, the junction contained 8 bases not matched to a gene. The CDR3, as DNA: TGTGCCAGCGTCCCGGCGGGAGGACATACGCAGTATTTT. It encodes CASVPAGGHTQYF.

The chain is built from TRBV18 and TRBJ2-2; tentative D call: TRBD1 (6 bases). Trimming removed 3 bases from V and 3 bases from J, with 20 bases in between. CDR3 length: 18 amino acids. Germline V lookup: CDR1 KGHSH, CDR2 LQKENI. The CDR3 loop is CASSPLAVDRTYTGELFF. The CDR3 DNA reads as TGTGCCAGCTCACCTCTCGCGGTCGACAGGACCTACACCGGGGAGCTGTTTTTT.

This clone was detected only a few times. V gene TRBV29-1 combines with J gene TRBJ2-7; 12 nucleotides align to TRBD1. The V segment lost 6 bases and the J segment 8 bases; nucleotides outside the gene matches: 11. The CDR3 extends over 14 amino acids. Germline V gene lookup returns CDR1 SQVTM and CDR2 ANQGSEA. The chain's CDR3 is CSVKTGTGGGKQYF. CDR3 DNA sequence: TGCAGCGTCAAGACCGGGACAGGGGGCGGCAAGCAGTACTTC.

The chain uses TRBV7-8 and TRBJ1-4; no clear D. The CDR3 consists of 15 residues. The V gene's germline CDR1 is SGHVS and CDR2 FQNEAQ. Between the trimmed V and J ends, which lost 5 bases and 4 bases, there was a span of 14 bases. The DNA for the CDR3 is TGTGCCAGCAGCCCGTGGAGCGGGATTAATGAAAAACTGTTTTTT. Encoded protein: CASSPWSGINEKLFF.

CDR3 protein: CASSLIGRRGSDTQYF. The CDR3 nucleotides read TGTGCCAGCAGCCTGATCGGCCGAAGGGGTTCAGATACGCAGTATTTT. The chain is built from TRBV11-3 and TRBJ2-3; a possible D gene is TRBD1 (5 bases). This CDR3 is built from 16 residues. From germline, CDR1 is SGHNT and CDR2 YENEEA. V dropped 5 bases and J dropped 4 bases, with 19 bases sitting between them.

The rearrangement uses TRBV11-1 and TRBJ1-5; the D is unclear. The length of the CDR3 is 14 residues. Germline V CDR1 and CDR2: SGHAT, FQDESV (reference sequence). The V and J ends lost 5 bases and 3 bases respectively, with 11 bases between them. The CDR3 reads CASSPSGNNQPQHF. The CDR3 coding sequence is TGTGCCAGCAGCCCCTCGGGAAACAATCAGCCCCAGCATTTT.

The rearrangement joins TRBV27 to TRBJ2-7; D possibly corresponds to TRBD1 (5 bases). The V gene's germline CDR1 is MNHEY and CDR2 SMNVEV (reference sequence). The CDR3 runs 13 residues. V was pared by 2 bases and J by 6 bases, with 11 bases between. The CDR3 DNA sequence: TGTGCCAGCAGTTTAGGCCAGGGCGTCGAGCAGTACTTC. It specifies CASSLGQGVEQYF.

The chain employs TRBV4-3 and TRBJ2-7; 10 bases fit TRBD1. V was pared by 0 bases and J by 6 bases, with 8 bases of the junction left unmatched. The V gene's germline CDR1 is LGHNA and CDR2 YSLEER. The CDR3 is 16 residues long. The CDR3 DNA reads as TGCGCCAGCAGCCAAGATTTCGGGACAGGGGTGAGCGAGCAGTACTTC. It codes for CASSQDFGTGVSEQYF.

The rearrangement uses TRBV30 and TRBJ1-1; the D gene is possibly TRBD1 (5 bases). CDR3 size: 12 residues. V dropped 5 bases and J dropped 4 bases, with 11 bases sitting between them. CDR1 is GTSNPN and CDR2 is SVGIG in the germline V gene (reference sequence). In DNA, the CDR3 is TGTGCCTGGGGAGGGGCCATCACTGAAGCTTTCTTT. Translation: CAWGGAITEAFF. Using reference TRBV30 and TRBJ1-1 for the parts outside the CDR3, the full variable domain is SQTIHQWPATLVQPVGSPLSLECTVEGTSNPNLYWYRQAAGRGLQLLFYSVGIGQISSEVPQNLSASRPQDRQFILSSKKLLLSDSGFYLCAWGGAITEAFFGQGTRLTVV.